Listed below are T cell receptor beta chains from one sample, sequenced in a study of blood T cell repertoires in COVID-19. The data were produced by immunoSEQ multiplex PCR, yet TCRdb's version contains in-frame clones alone and is incomplete. This table has about 300,000 clones, roughly 85% appearing once. The source material was PBMCs or T cells enriched from blood (not recorded which). The origin of the receptors is a woman in her thirties who had been exposed to COVID-19. Both conserved end residues are part of each CDR3. The D gene is left open where the match is weak. The size entry is marked missing in some rows and otherwise reads once, few, many or a size class.

TRBV11-2	15	TRBJ1-3	-	TRBD1	TGTGCCAGCAGCTCCGACAGGGTGGTTGGAAACACCATATATTTT	CASSSDRVVGNTIYF
TRBV6-4	13	TRBJ2-1	-	TRBD2	TGTGCCAGCAGTGAACTAGCGGGAGGTTTACAGTTCTTC	CASSELAGGLQFF
TRBV7-2	16	TRBJ2-3	-	TRBD2	TGTGCCAGCAGCGATGGGCTAGCGGGGATCACAGATACGCAGTATTTT	CASSDGLAGITDTQYF
TRBV6-5	15	TRBJ2-7	once	TRBD1	TGTGCCAGCAGCCAAGCCGGGACAGGGAGCTACGAGCAGTACTTC	CASSQAGTGSYEQYF
TRBV27	16	TRBJ2-1	once	TRBD1	TGTGCCAGCAGAGTTTATGGACAGGGCACGTTTAATGAGCAGTTCTTC	CASRVYGQGTFNEQFF
TRBV3-1/TRBV3-2	16	TRBJ2-1	-	TRBD2	TGTGCCAGCAGCCGGACTAGCGGGGGAACCTACAATGAGCAGTTCTTC	CASSRTSGGTYNEQFF
TRBV4-2	16	TRBJ2-2	-	TRBD2	TGTGCCAGCAGCCAAGAGAGGACTAGCGTACCCGGGGAGCTGTTTTTT	CASSQERTSVPGELFF
TRBV2	14	TRBJ1-5	-	TRBD1	TGTGCCAGCAGAGGGACAGGTAGCAATCAGCCCCAGCATTTT	CASRGTGSNQPQHF
TRBV21-1	16	TRBJ2-5	-	-	TGTGCCAGCAGCAACCCCCGCCAGGGGCTTCTAGAGACCCAGTACTTC	CASSNPRQGLLETQYF
TRBV5-1	16	TRBJ1-2	-	TRBD1	TGCGCCAGCAGCTCCTGGACAGGGGGCGATGGGTATGGCTACACCTTC	CASSSWTGGDGYGYTF
TRBV19	13	TRBJ1-2	-	TRBD1	TGTGCCAGTAGAACTGACAGGGGTTATGGCTACACCTTC	CASRTDRGYGYTF
TRBV10-3	17	TRBJ2-3	-	TRBD2	TGTGCCATCAGTGACTTATTAGCGGGAGGTTCGAAAGATACGCAGTATTTT	CAISDLLAGGSKDTQYF
TRBV6-5	15	TRBJ1-4	few	-	TGTGCCAGCAGCCCGGAGGGGGGGTATTATGAAAAACTGTTTTTT	CASSPEGGYYEKLFF
TRBV3-1/TRBV3-2	17	TRBJ2-4	-	-	TGTGCCAGCAGCCAAGGCGAGGATTCTTTAGCCAAAAACATTCAGTACTTC	CASSQGEDSLAKNIQYF
TRBV7-2	15	TRBJ1-2	-	-	TGTGCCAGCAGCTTACCCCAGGGTTACCAATCGGGCTACACCTTC	CASSLPQGYQSGYTF
TRBV12-3/TRBV12-4	11	TRBJ1-1	-	-	TGTGCCAGCGTCAGGAACACTGAAGCTTTCTTT	CASVRNTEAFF